The rows below give T cell receptor beta chains drawn from one sample of a study of cytomegalovirus exposure and HLA in healthy donors. Here immunoSEQ multiplex PCR was the method, and the copy in TCRdb shows in-frame clones only, minus some. Here the sample spans some 200,000 clones, 80% to 85% being singletons. The sequenced sample consisted of PBMCs. The receptors derive from a woman in her forties or fifties in good health and CMV-seropositive. The CDR3 runs from the conserved cysteine through the conserved F or W. A D gene is named only where the DNA matches it firmly. Some rows have no size entry. The others give once, few or many, or a class for an expanded clone.

d_gene	abundance	j_gene	v_gene	CDR3nt	CDR3aa
.	.	TRBJ1-2	TRBV28	TGTGCCAGCAGTTCCAACAGGGCTCCCTATGGCTACACCTTC	CASSSNRAPYGYTF
TRBD2	.	TRBJ2-7	TRBV2	TGTGCCAGCAATAGGGCTAGCGGGGCTCCCTACGAGCAGTACTTC	CASNRASGAPYEQYF
.	.	TRBJ2-1	TRBV10-3	TGTGCCATCAGTGAGTCAGGGGGACCTACCAAGCAGTTCTTC	CAISESGGPTKQFF
TRBD1	.	TRBJ2-2	TRBV11-2	TGTGCCAGCAGCCCCCAGGGGGTCGACACCGGGGAGCTGTTTTTT	CASSPQGVDTGELFF
.	once	TRBJ1-1	TRBV27	TGTGCCAGCCCGATAGGGCCCGGGGGTTTCTTT	CASPIGPGGFF
TRBD1	once	TRBJ1-1	TRBV29-1	TGCAGCGTTGTTGGGACAGGGAGGACTGAAGCTTTCTTT	CSVVGTGRTEAFF
.	.	TRBJ1-3	TRBV6-5	TGTGCCACCCACCGCAGCTCTGGAAACACCATATATTTT	CATHRSSGNTIYF
.	.	TRBJ2-7	TRBV21-1	TGTGCCAGCAGCGGACAGGGAAGCTCCTACGAGCAGTACTTC	CASSGQGSSYEQYF
.	once	TRBJ1-1	TRBV10-2	TGCGCCAGCAGTGATGTCTCCGGGACTTTCTTT	CASSDVSGTFF
TRBD2	.	TRBJ2-2	TRBV5-1	TGCGCCAGCAGTTGGAAGGTTGGGGAGGGCTACGCCGGGGAGCTGTTTTTT	CASSWKVGEGYAGELFF
TRBD1	.	TRBJ1-2	TRBV6-1	TGTGCCAGCAGTGACCCGGGACAGGGGGCGAATGGCTACACCTTC	CASSDPGQGANGYTF
TRBD1	.	TRBJ2-7	TRBV6-5	TGTGCCAGCAGTTCCAGGGGGCTCGGGTCCTACGAGCAGTACTTC	CASSSRGLGSYEQYF
TRBD2	.	TRBJ2-3	TRBV10-2	TGCGCCAGCAGTGATCTAGCGGGAGTGGATACGCAGTATTTT	CASSDLAGVDTQYF
TRBD2	.	TRBJ2-7	TRBV2	TGTGCCAGCTCGGGGGGGCAGGGTTCGGCATACGAGCAGTACTTC	CASSGGQGSAYEQYF
.	.	TRBJ1-1	TRBV28	TGTGCCAGCCTTGGGGGGGCGAAGAACACTGAAGCTTTCTTT	CASLGGAKNTEAFF
TRBD1	.	TRBJ2-7	TRBV25-1	TGTGCCAGCAGTCCTCCGGGACAGGGTTCGAAGCAGTACTTC	CASSPPGQGSKQYF
.	few	TRBJ1-1	TRBV5-1	TGCGCCAGCAGCCCACGGGGGTACACTGAAGCTTTCTTT	CASSPRGYTEAFF
.	.	TRBJ1-2	TRBV28	TGTGCCAGCAGGGATCCAACAGATGGCTACACCTTC	CASRDPTDGYTF
.	.	TRBJ1-5	TRBV6-1	TGTGCCAGCAGTGAACAGGGCAGGCAGCCCCAGCATTTT	CASSEQGRQPQHF
.	.	TRBJ2-7	TRBV28	TGTGCCAGCAGCCCGGACACAACCTACGAGCAGTACTTC	CASSPDTTYEQYF
.	.	TRBJ2-2	TRBV28	TGTGCCAGCAGTTTATATAGCACCGGGGAGCTGTTTTTT	CASSLYSTGELFF
.	.	TRBJ2-1	TRBV30	TGTGCCTGGAGACTATTCTCCTACAATGAGCAGTTCTTC	CAWRLFSYNEQFF
TRBD1	.	TRBJ2-6	TRBV27	TGTGCCACCCCCAAGACTTGGCAGGGGGTTTGGTCTGGGGCCAACGGCCTGACTTTC	CATPKTWQGVWSGANGLTF
TRBD2	.	TRBJ2-7	TRBV5-1	TGCGCCAGCAGCTCCCCTACTAGCGGGAGGACCTACGAGCAGTACTTC	CASSSPTSGRTYEQYF
.	once	TRBJ2-1	TRBV2	TGTGCCAGCAGTGAGAGGGAGTCGGGGTTCTTC	CASSERESGFF
TRBD2	.	TRBJ2-3	TRBV5-6	TGTGCCAGCAGCTTGCTTCGACTAGCGGACAGATTCAGCACAGATACGCAGTATTTT	CASSLLRLADRFSTDTQYF
.	.	TRBJ1-2	TRBV6-1	TGTGCCAGCAGCAGGGGTCCAGACTATGGCTACACCTTC	CASSRGPDYGYTF
.	once	TRBJ2-3	TRBV7-2	TGTGCCAGCAGTCGAACGGCAGATACGCAGTATTTT	CASSRTADTQYF
TRBD1	.	TRBJ1-5	TRBV28	TGTGCCAGCAGCTCCGGGACAGGGGGCAATCAGCCCCAGCATTTT	CASSSGTGGNQPQHF
.	.	TRBJ2-3	TRBV10-3	TGTGCCATCAGGACATCCACAGATACGCAGTATTTT	CAIRTSTDTQYF
TRBD1	.	TRBJ2-7	TRBV7-2	TGTGCCAGCAGCTTAGTAGGACAGGGGGCAATCTACGAGCAGTACTTC	CASSLVGQGAIYEQYF
TRBD2	.	TRBJ2-5	TRBV6-6	TGTGCCAGCAGATTACTAGCGGACGCTCAAGAGACCCAGTACTTC	CASRLLADAQETQYF
TRBD2	.	TRBJ2-5	TRBV10-3	TGTGCCATCAGTGCCCCGAGGGTGGCGGGGGACCAAGAGACCCAGTACTTC	CAISAPRVAGDQETQYF
TRBD2	few	TRBJ2-1	TRBV18	TGTGCCAGCTCACCAACCGGGACTAGCACCTACAATGAGCAGTTCTTC	CASSPTGTSTYNEQFF
TRBD1	few	TRBJ1-1	TRBV27	TGTGCCAGCAGTCGGATGCCGGGACAGGGGTTTGCTGAAGCTTTCTTT	CASSRMPGQGFAEAFF
TRBD2	.	TRBJ2-7	TRBV6-1	TGTGCCAGCAGTGAGCCCCCGGGACTAGCGGGAGGTCCTCACTACGAGCAGTACTTC	CASSEPPGLAGGPHYEQYF
TRBD1	.	TRBJ1-6	TRBV4-1	TGCGCCAGCAGCCCCTCGGGACAGCTCGATTCACCCCTTCACTTT	CASSPSGQLDSPLHF
.	.	TRBJ1-1	TRBV9	TGTGCCAGCAGCGTAGTCAGTGAAACTGAAGCTTTCTTT	CASSVVSETEAFF
TRBD2	.	TRBJ2-5	TRBV5-4	TGTGCCAGCAGCGCTGGGACTAGAGCAGAGACCCAGTACTTC	CASSAGTRAETQYF
TRBD1	few	TRBJ2-2	TRBV5-1	TGCGCCAGCAGCTTGGTGCAGGGGGCAGACACCGGGGAGCTGTTTTTT	CASSLVQGADTGELFF
TRBD1	.	TRBJ1-6	TRBV9	TGTGCCAGCAGCGTGGGGACAGGGGGCTCTTCACCCCTCCACTTT	CASSVGTGGSSPLHF
.	.	TRBJ1-1	TRBV5-6	TGTGCCAGCAAGCTTGGGAGGGGTCTGAACACTGAAGCTTTCTTT	CASKLGRGLNTEAFF
.	.	TRBJ1-5	TRBV6-6	TGTGCCAGCAGGGGGGGTAATCAGCCCCAGCATTTT	CASRGGNQPQHF
TRBD1	few	TRBJ2-7	TRBV4-3	TGCGCCAGCAGCCAAGCGTCCCAGGGGGCAAAGTACGAGCAGTACTTC	CASSQASQGAKYEQYF
.	once	TRBJ1-4	TRBV2	TGTGCCAGCAGTGATGGACTACTCAATGAAAAACTGTTTTTT	CASSDGLLNEKLFF
TRBD2	few	TRBJ2-7	TRBV6-6	TGTGCCAGCAGCCCTGGGGGGGGCGAGCAGTACTTC	CASSPGGGEQYF
.	.	TRBJ2-2	TRBV5-6	TGTGCCAGCAGCTTGGGTAGCAGTGGCACCGGGGAGCTGTTTTTT	CASSLGSSGTGELFF
TRBD1	.	TRBJ1-1	TRBV7-9	TGTTCCAGCAGCTTGGAGGGGGCGCGGGACACTGAAGCTTTCTTT	CSSSLEGARDTEAFF
.	.	TRBJ2-7	TRBV21-1	TGTGCCAGCAGCAAAATGGGGGACAGGGTCCTTGTTGGCGAGCAGTACTTC	CASSKMGDRVLVGEQYF
.	.	TRBJ2-2	TRBV6-4	TGTGCCAGCAGTCCGAGCGGGTTGGACACCGGGGAGCTGTTTTTT	CASSPSGLDTGELFF
TRBD1	once	TRBJ1-2	TRBV7-9	TGTGCCAGCAGCCGGACAGGCTATGGCTACACCTTC	CASSRTGYGYTF
TRBD2	.	TRBJ2-3	TRBV7-8	TGTGCCAGCCGGGGACTAGCGGGAAGATTGGATACGCAGTATTTT	CASRGLAGRLDTQYF
TRBD2	few	TRBJ2-5	TRBV11-2	TGTGCCAGCAGCTACGGAGCGGGGGCTAGCCAAGAGACCCAGTACTTC	CASSYGAGASQETQYF